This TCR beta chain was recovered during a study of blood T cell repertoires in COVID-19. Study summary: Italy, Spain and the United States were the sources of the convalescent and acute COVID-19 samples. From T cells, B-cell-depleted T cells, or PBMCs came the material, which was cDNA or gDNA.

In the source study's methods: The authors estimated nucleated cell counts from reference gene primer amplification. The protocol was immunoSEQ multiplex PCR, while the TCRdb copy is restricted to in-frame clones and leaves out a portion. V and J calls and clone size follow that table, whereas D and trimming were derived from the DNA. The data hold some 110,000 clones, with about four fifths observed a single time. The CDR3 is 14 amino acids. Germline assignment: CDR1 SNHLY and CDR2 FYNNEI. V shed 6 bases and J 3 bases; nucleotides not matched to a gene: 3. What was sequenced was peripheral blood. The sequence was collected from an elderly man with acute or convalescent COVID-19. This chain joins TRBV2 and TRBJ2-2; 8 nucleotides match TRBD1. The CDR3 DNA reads TGTGCCAGCAGGTTGACAGGGGACACCGGGGAGCTGTTTTTT. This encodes CASRLTGDTGELFF.